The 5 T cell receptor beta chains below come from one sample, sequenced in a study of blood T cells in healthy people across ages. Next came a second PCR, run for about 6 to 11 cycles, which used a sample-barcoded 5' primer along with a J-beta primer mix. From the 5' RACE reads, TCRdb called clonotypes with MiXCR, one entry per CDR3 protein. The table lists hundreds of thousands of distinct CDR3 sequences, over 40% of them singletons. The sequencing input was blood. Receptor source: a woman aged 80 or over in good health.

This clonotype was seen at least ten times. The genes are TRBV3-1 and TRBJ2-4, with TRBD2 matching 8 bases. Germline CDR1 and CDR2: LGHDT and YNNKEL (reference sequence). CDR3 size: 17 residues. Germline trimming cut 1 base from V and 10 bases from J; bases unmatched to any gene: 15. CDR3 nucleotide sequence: TGTGCCAGCAGCCAAGGAAATAGCGGGGTTAAACCAGAGATTCAGTACTTC. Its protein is CASSQGNSGVKPEIQYF.

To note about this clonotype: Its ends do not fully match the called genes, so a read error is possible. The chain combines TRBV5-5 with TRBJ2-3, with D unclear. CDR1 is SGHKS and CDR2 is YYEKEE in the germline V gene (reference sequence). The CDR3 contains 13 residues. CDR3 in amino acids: CTSSLGFTDTQYF. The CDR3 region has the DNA TGTACCAGCAGCTTGGGGTTTACAGATACGCAGTATTTT.

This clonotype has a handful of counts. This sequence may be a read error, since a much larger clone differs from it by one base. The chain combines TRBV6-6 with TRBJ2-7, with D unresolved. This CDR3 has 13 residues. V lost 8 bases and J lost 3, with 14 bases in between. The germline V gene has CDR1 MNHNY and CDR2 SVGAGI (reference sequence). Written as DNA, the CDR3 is TGTGCCAGCGGTCCGGATTATCTCTACGAGCAGTACTTC. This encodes CASGPDYLYEQYF.

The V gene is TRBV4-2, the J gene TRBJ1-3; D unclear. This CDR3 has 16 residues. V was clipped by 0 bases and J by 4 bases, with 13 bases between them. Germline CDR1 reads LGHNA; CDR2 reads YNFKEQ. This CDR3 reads CASSQDGWELGNTIYF. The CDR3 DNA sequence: TGTGCCAGCAGCCAAGATGGTTGGGAGTTAGGAAACACCATATATTTT.

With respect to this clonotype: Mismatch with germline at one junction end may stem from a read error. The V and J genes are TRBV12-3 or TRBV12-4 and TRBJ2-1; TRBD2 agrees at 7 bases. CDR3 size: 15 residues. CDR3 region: CASSLAGAPYNGQFF. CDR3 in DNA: TGTGCCAGCAGTTTGGCGGGAGCGCCCTACAATGGGCAGTTCTTC.